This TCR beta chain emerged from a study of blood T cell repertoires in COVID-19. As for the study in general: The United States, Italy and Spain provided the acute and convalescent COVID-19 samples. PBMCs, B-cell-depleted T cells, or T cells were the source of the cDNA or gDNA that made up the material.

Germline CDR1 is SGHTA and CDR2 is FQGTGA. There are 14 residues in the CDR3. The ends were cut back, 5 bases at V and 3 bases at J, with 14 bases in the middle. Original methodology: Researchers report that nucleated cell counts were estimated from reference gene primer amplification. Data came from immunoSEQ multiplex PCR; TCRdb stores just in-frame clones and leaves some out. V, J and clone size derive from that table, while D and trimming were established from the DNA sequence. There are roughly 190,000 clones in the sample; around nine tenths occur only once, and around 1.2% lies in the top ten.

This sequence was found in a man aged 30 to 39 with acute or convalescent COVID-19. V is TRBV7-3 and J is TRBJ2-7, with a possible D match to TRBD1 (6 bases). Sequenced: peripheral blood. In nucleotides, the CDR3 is TGTGCCAGCAGCGAGGGACAATGGGGCTACGAGCAGTACTTC. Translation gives CASSEGQWGYEQYF.